This T cell receptor beta chain stems from a study of molecular identifiers for immune sequencing clone quantification. Study observations and caveats: Clones with over 20 RNA copies captured over 99% of effector molecules but under 1% of naive ones. Amid fewer than 1.3 million naive cells, spiked Jurkat TCR RNA from one cell was reportedly still detectable.

This clonotype was observed many times. Antigen: not known. Germline V CDR1 and CDR2: SQVTM, ANQGSEA. The CDR3 loop spans 15 amino acids. V was clipped by 0 bases and J by 1 base, with 13 bases between them. Previously described methods and listed TCR primers produced bulk TCR libraries. TCRdb re-derived calls from the PCR reads in MiXCR, one entry per CDR3 protein. The table lists fewer than 350,000 distinct CDR3 sequences, about a fifth of them singletons. Specimen: naive CD8+ T cells from blood, with Jurkat cell RNA spiked in. Subset meaning: FACS-sorted CD8+CD4-CCR7+CD45RA+ naive T cells. The rearrangement links TRBV29-1 to TRBJ2-7; TRBD1 might be the D (8 bases). This receptor was obtained from a human donor in good health. Some libraries in this study had Jurkat cell RNA spiked in. CDR3 amino acids: CSVEETGEGSYEQYF. CDR3 coding DNA: TGCAGCGTTGAAGAGACAGGGGAGGGTTCCTACGAGCAGTACTTC.